These T cell receptor beta chains were read from a single sample in a study of control samples from healthy donors and cancer patients. The method was immunoSEQ multiplex PCR; TCRdb's version includes in-frame clones alone and lacks a portion of them. The data contain hundreds of thousands of clones, more than 65% of them singletons. Specimen: PBMCs. The receptors come from a woman in her fifties or sixties with lung cancer. Both conserved end residues are part of each CDR3. D genes are given only for firm matches. A clone size is listed for some rows: how often the clone was seen (once, few, many), or a class if it is expanded.

J gene | V gene | clone size | D gene | CDR3 protein | CDR3 DNA
TRBJ2-1 | TRBV19 | NA | TRBD2 | CASSYLAETNEQFF | TGTGCCAGTAGTTATCTAGCGGAGACCAATGAGCAGTTCTTC
TRBJ2-3 | TRBV4-2 | NA | NA | CASSQVGETDTQYF | TGTGCCAGCAGCCAAGTCGGCGAGACAGATACGCAGTATTTT
TRBJ1-1 | TRBV2 | NA | NA | CASSKDGLGTEAFF | TGTGCCAGCAGTAAAGACGGGCTAGGGACTGAAGCTTTCTTT
TRBJ1-2 | TRBV4-1 | NA | TRBD1 | CASSPIIQGQGVYGYTF | TGCGCCAGCAGCCCGATAATCCAGGGACAGGGGGTCTATGGCTACACCTTC
TRBJ1-1 | TRBV7-6 | NA | NA | CASSDRWTEAFF | TGTGCCAGCAGCGACAGGTGGACTGAAGCTTTCTTT
TRBJ2-2 | TRBV11-2 | few | NA | CASSPRGGGRVGELFF | TGTGCCAGCAGCCCCAGGGGCGGGGGTCGAGTCGGGGAGCTGTTTTTT
TRBJ1-6 | TRBV2 | medium-sized | TRBD1 | CASTLQGSNSPLHF | TGTGCCAGCACCCTACAGGGGTCTAATTCACCCCTCCACTTT
TRBJ2-5 | TRBV27 | NA | NA | CASSLAGAGETQYF | TGTGCCAGCAGTTTAGCAGGGGCCGGGGAGACCCAGTACTTC
TRBJ1-1 | TRBV6-5 | NA | TRBD1 | CASSYDRVNTEAFF | TGTGCCAGCAGTTACGACAGGGTGAACACTGAAGCTTTCTTT
TRBJ1-2 | TRBV3-1/TRBV3-2 | NA | NA | CASSQDLLRGYTF | TGTGCCAGCAGCCAAGATCTCCTCCGCGGCTACACCTTC
TRBJ1-1 | TRBV5-5 | NA | TRBD1 | CASSRGDRDTEAFF | TGTGCCAGCAGCCGTGGGGACAGGGACACTGAAGCTTTCTTT
TRBJ1-2 | TRBV5-6 | NA | TRBD1 | CASSFGQGDNYGYTF | TGTGCCAGCAGCTTTGGACAGGGAGATAACTATGGCTACACCTTC
TRBJ2-7 | TRBV19 | NA | NA | CASSSQSRYEQYF | TGTGCCAGTAGTAGTCAATCTCGCTACGAGCAGTACTTC
TRBJ1-2 | TRBV10-2 | NA | NA | CASSDFRGGIRGYTF | TGCGCCAGCAGTGACTTCAGGGGTGGGATACGGGGCTACACCTTC
TRBJ2-1 | TRBV21-1 | NA | NA | CASSTRGGSLYNEQFF | TGTGCCAGCAGTACCCGGGGGGGAAGCCTATACAATGAGCAGTTCTTC
TRBJ1-1 | TRBV5-1 | NA | NA | CASSREGAEAFF | TGCGCCAGCAGCCGAGAGGGGGCTGAAGCTTTCTTT
TRBJ1-5 | TRBV15 | NA | NA | CATSRDPSRPQHF | TGTGCCACCAGCAGAGATCCCAGTCGGCCCCAGCATTTT
TRBJ1-6 | TRBV13 | NA | NA | CASSNRRPSPLHF | TGTGCCAGCAGTAACCGACGGCCTTCACCCCTCCACTTT
TRBJ2-1 | TRBV3-1/TRBV3-2 | once | NA | CASSQEGDEQFF | TGTGCCAGCAGCCAAGAAGGGGATGAGCAGTTCTTC
TRBJ2-1 | TRBV6-1 | NA | NA | CASSEVGLGQLKFF | TGTGCCAGCAGTGAAGTCGGTCTCGGGCAGCTCAAGTTCTTC
TRBJ2-7 | TRBV7-8 | NA | NA | CASSLGAGSREQYF | TGTGCCAGCAGCTTAGGAGCAGGGAGTAGGGAGCAGTACTTC
TRBJ1-1 | TRBV6-5 | NA | NA | CASSSPTSNTEAFF | TGTGCCAGCAGTTCGCCGACCTCGAACACTGAAGCTTTCTTT
TRBJ2-7 | TRBV18 | NA | NA | CASSPPEEDYEQYF | TGTGCCAGCTCACCACCTGAGGAAGATTACGAGCAGTACTTC
TRBJ2-3 | TRBV20-1 | NA | TRBD2 | CSASPGLADLQYF | TGCAGTGCTAGTCCAGGACTAGCGGACTTGCAGTATTTT
TRBJ1-3 | TRBV10-2 | NA | NA | CASSDGTGGNTIYF | TGCGCCAGCAGTGATGGAACCGGTGGAAACACCATATATTTT
TRBJ2-7 | TRBV4-1 | NA | TRBD1 | CASSGQVREQYF | TGCGCCAGCAGCGGACAGGTTCGCGAGCAGTACTTC
TRBJ2-7 | TRBV6-1 | NA | NA | CASSEVGGREQYF | TGTGCCAGCAGTGAAGTCGGTGGGCGCGAGCAGTACTTC
TRBJ1-2 | TRBV5-4 | NA | NA | CASSPRQPAGYGYTF | TGTGCCAGCAGCCCTCGACAGCCCGCTGGCTATGGCTACACCTTC
TRBJ1-1 | TRBV18 | NA | NA | CASSPGGNTEAFF | TGTGCCAGCTCACCTGGGGGGAACACTGAAGCTTTCTTT